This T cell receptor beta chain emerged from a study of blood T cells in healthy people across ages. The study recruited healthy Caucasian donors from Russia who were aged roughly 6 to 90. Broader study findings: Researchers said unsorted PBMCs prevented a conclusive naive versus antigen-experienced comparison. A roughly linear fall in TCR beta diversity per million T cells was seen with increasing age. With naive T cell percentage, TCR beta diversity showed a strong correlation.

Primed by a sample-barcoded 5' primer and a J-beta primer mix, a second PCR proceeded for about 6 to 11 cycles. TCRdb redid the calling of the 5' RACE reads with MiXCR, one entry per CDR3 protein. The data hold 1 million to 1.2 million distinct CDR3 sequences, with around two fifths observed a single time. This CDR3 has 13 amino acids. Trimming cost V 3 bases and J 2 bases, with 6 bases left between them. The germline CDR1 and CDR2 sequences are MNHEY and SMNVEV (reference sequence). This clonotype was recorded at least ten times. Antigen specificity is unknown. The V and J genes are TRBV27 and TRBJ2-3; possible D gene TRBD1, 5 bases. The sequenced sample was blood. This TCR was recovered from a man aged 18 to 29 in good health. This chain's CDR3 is CASSFGHTDTQYF. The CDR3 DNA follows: TGTGCCAGCAGTTTCGGACACACAGATACGCAGTATTTT.